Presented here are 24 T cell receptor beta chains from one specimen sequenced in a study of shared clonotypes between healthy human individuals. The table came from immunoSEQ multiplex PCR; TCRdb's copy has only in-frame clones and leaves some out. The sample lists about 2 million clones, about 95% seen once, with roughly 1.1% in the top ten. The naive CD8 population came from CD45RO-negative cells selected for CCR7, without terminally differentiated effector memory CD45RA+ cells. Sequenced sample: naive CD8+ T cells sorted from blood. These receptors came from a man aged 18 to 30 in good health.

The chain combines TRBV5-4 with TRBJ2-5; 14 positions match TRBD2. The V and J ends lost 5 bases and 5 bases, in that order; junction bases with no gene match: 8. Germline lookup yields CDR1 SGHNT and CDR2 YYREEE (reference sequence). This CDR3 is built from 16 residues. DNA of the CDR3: TGTGCCAGCAGTCGACTAGCGGGAGGGCCAGGGGAGACCCAGTACTTC. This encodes CASSRLAGGPGETQYF.

CDR3 residues: CASSPTTSGPAEQYF. The CDR3 DNA follows: TGTGCCAGCAGCCCGACGACTAGCGGTCCCGCCGAGCAGTACTTC. This chain uses TRBV5-6 with TRBJ2-7, with 9 positions matching TRBD2. Trimming took 4 bases from V and 6 from J; bases not matched to a gene: 11. The germline gives CDR1 SGHDT, CDR2 YYEEEE. CDR3 length: 15 amino acids.

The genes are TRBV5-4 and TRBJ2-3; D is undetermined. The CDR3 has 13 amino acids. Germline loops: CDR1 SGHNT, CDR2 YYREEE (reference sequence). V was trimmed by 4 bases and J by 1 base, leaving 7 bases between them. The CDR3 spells CASSPDGTDTQYF. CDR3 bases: TGTGCCAGCAGCCCGGACGGCACAGATACGCAGTATTTT.

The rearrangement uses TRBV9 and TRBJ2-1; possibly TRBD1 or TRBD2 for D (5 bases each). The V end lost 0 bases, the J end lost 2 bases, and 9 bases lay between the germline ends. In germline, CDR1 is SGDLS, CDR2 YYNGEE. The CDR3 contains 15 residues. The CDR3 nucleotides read TGTGCCAGCAGCGTAGAAGGGACCCCCTACAATGAGCAGTTCTTC. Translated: CASSVEGTPYNEQFF.

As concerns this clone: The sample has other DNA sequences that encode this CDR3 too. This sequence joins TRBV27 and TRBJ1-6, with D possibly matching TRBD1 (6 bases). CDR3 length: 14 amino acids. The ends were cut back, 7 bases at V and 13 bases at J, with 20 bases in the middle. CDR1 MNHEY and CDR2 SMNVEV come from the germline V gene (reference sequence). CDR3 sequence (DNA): TGTGCCAGCACTCTAGGGGGGAATCGTTCGCCCCTCCACTTT. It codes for CASTLGGNRSPLHF.

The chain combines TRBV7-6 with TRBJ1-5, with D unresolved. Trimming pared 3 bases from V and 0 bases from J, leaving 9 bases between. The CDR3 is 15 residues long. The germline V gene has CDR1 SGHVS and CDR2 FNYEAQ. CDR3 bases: TGTGCCAGCAGCTTGGGCACCTATAGCAATCAGCCCCAGCATTTT. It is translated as CASSLGTYSNQPQHF.

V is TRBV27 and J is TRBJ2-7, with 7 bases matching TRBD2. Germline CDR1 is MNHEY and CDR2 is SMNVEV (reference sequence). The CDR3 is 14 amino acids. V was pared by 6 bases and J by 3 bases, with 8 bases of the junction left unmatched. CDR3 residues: CASRAGFRGYEQYF. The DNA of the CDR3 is TGTGCCAGCAGAGCGGGATTCCGGGGCTACGAGCAGTACTTC.

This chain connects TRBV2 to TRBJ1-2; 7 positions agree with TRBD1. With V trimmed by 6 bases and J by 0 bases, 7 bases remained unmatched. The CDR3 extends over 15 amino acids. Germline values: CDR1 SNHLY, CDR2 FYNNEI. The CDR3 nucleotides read TGTGCCAGCAGGCCAGGGGGTAATTCTAACTATGGCTACACCTTC. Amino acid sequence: CASRPGGNSNYGYTF.

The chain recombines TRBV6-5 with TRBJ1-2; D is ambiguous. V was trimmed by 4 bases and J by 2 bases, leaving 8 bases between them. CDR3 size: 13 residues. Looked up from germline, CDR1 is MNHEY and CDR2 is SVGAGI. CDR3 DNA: TGTGCCAGCAGTTCCGGGCGAAACTATGGCTACACCTTC. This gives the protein CASSSGRNYGYTF.

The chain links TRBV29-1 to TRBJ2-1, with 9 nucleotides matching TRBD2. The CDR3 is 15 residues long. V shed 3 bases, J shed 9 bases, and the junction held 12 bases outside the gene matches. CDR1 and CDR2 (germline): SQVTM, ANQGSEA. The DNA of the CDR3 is TGCAGCGTTGAGGGGACTAGCCGTCGGCCGGGTGAGCAGTTCTTC. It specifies CSVEGTSRRPGEQFF.

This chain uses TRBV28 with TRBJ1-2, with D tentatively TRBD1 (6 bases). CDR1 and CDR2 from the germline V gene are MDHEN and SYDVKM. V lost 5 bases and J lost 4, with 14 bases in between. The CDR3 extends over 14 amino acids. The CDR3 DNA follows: TGTGCCAGCAGTCCGAGACAGGAGCCCTATGGCTACACCTTC. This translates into CASSPRQEPYGYTF.

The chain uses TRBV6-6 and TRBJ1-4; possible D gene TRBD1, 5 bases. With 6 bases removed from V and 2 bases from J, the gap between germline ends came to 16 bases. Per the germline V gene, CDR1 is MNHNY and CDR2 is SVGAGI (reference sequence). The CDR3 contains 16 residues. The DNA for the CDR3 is TGTGCCAGCAGCGCGCGAGGGGAGGGCACTAATGAAAAACTGTTTTTT. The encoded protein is CASSARGEGTNEKLFF.

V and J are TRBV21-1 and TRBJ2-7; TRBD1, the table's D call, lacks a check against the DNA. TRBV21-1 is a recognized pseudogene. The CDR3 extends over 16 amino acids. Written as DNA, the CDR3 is TGTGCCAGCAGCAAAAAAGCCGGGACAGGGGCATACGAGCAGTACTTC. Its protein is CASSKKAGTGAYEQYF.

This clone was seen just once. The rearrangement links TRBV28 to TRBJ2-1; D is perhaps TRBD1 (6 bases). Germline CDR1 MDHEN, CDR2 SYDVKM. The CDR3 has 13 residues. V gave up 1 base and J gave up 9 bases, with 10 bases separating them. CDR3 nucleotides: TGTGCCAGCAGTTTATCAGGGGCGAGTGAGCAGTTCTTC. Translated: CASSLSGASEQFF.

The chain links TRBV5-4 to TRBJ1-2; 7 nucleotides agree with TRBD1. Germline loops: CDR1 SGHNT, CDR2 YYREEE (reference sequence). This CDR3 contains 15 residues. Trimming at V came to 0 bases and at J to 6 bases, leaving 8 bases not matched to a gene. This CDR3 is CASSLEVGGGDGYTF. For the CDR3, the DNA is TGTGCCAGCAGCTTGGAGGTGGGAGGGGGCGATGGCTACACCTTC.

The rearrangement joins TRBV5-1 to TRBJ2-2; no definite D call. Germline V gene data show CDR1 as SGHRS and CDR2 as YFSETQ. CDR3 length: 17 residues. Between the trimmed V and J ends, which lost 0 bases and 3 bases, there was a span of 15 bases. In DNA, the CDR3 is TGCGCCAGCAGCTTGGATCCTGCTGATAGTGACACCGGGGAGCTGTTTTTT. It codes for CASSLDPADSDTGELFF. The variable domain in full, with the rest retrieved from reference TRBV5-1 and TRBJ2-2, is KAGVTQTPRYLIKTRGQQVTLSCSPISGHRSVSWYQQTPGQGLQFLFEYFSETQRNKGNFPGRFSGRQFSNSRSEMNVSTLELGDSALYLCASSLDPADSDTGELFFGEGSRLTVL.

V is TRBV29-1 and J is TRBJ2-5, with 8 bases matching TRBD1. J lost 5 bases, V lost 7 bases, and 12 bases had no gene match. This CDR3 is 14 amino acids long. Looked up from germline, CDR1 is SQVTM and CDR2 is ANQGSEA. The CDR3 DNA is TGCAGCGCTGGGGGTGCTGACAGGGGTGAGACCCAGTACTTC. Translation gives CSAGGADRGETQYF.

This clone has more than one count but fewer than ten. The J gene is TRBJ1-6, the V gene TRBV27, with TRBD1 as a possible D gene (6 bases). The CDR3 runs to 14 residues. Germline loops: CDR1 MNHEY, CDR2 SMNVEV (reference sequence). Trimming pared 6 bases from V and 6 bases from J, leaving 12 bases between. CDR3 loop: CASSLRGLNSPLHF. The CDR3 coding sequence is TGTGCCAGCAGCCTCAGGGGCCTTAATTCACCCCTCCACTTT.

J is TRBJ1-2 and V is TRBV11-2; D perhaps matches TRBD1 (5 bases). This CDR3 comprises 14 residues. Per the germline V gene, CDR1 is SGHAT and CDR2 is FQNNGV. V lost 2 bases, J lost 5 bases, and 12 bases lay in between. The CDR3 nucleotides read TGTGCCAGCAGCTTATCCAGGGATGGATATGGCTACACCTTC. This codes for CASSLSRDGYGYTF.

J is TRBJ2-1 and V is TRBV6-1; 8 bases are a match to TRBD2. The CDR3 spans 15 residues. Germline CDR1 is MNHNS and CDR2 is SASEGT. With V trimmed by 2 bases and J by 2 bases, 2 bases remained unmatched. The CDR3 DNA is TGTGCCAGCAGTGAATACGGGGGGGCCTACAATGAGCAGTTCTTC. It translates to CASSEYGGAYNEQFF.

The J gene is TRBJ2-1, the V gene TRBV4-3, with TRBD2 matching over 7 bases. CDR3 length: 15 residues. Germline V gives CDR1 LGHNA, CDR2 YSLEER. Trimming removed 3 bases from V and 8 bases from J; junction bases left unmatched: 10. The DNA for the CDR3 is TGCGCCAGCAGCCAGCTGACTAGCTCTATCCATGAGCAGTTCTTC. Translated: CASSQLTSSIHEQFF.

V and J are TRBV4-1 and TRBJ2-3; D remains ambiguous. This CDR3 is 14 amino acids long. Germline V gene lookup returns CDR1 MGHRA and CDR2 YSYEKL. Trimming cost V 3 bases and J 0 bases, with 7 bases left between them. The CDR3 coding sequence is TGCGCCAGCAGCCACCCGACTAGCACAGATACGCAGTATTTT. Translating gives CASSHPTSTDTQYF.

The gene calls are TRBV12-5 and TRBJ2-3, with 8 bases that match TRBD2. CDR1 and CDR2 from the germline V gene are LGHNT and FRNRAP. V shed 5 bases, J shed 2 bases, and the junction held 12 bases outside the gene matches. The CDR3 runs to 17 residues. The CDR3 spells CASGEDLGLAPTDTQYF. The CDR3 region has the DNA TGTGCTAGTGGTGAAGACCTCGGACTAGCACCCACAGATACGCAGTATTTT. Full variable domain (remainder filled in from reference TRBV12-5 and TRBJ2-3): DARVTQTPRHKVTEMGQEVTMRCQPILGHNTVFWYRQTMMQGLELLAYFRNRAPLDDSGMPKDRFSAEMPDATLATLKIQPSEPRDSAVYFCASGEDLGLAPTDTQYFGPGTRLTVL.

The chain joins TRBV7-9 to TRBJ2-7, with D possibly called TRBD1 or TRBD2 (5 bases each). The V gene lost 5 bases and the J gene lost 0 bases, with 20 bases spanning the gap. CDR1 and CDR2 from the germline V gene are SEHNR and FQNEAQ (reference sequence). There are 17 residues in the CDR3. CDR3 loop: CASSPLKVGASSYEQYF. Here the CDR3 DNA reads TGTGCCAGCAGCCCCTTAAAGGTCGGGGCTAGCTCCTACGAGCAGTACTTC.